These T cell receptor beta chains were read from a single sample in a study of T cells in Graves' hyperthyroidism and ophthalmopathy. Using its own MiXCR run on the multiplex PCR reads, TCRdb lists one record per CDR3 protein. The sample contains 350,000 to 400,000 distinct CDR3 sequences, over 11% of which appear only once. The sample consisted of blood. These receptors were taken from a woman in her fifties or sixties with Graves' hyperthyroidism. The conserved cysteine and the conserved F or W are not part of the CDR3 here.

v_gene	j_gene	CDR3aa
TRBV6-1	TRBJ2-4	ASSDRVQSRDIQY
TRBV5-6	TRBJ2-2	ASSPDRVGPGELF
TRBV20-1	TRBJ2-3	SAIAGAADTQY
TRBV27	TRBJ1-4	ASSPPGQVAPNEKLF
TRBV6-5	TRBJ1-2	ASSYSMRVSYGYT
TRBV7-9	TRBJ2-3	ASSPSAESTDTQY
TRBV5-1	TRBJ2-6	ASSRERAGSSGANVLT
TRBV12-3/TRBV12-4	TRBJ1-6	ASSRTAYNSPLH
TRBV30	TRBJ1-1	AREIGQRFLMNTEAF
TRBV5-4	TRBJ2-7	ASSVGLAGGMISYEQY
TRBV12-3/TRBV12-4	TRBJ2-3	ASSLRQGTSTDTQY
TRBV11-3	TRBJ2-1	ASSLGTSLRSSYNEQF
TRBV11-3	TRBJ1-3	ASSPPAIGATSTGNTIY
TRBV6-2/TRBV6-3	TRBJ1-6	ASSYLGSSSYNSPLH
TRBV19	TRBJ1-3	ASSMGGSGNTIY
TRBV12-3/TRBV12-4	TRBJ2-2	ASSAPLADRSTGELF
TRBV10-3	TRBJ1-2	AISESGGAAYGYT
TRBV9	TRBJ2-7	ASSVGQGEYEQY
TRBV20-1	TRBJ1-1	SAKGGNTEAF
TRBV5-1	TRBJ1-2	ASSPGGGDLYGYT
TRBV5-4	TRBJ1-6	ASSSGTGRNSPLH
TRBV4-1	TRBJ1-3	ASSQVTISGNTIY
TRBV15	TRBJ2-1	ATSRDEPVLQF
TRBV5-5	TRBJ1-1	ASSPPAVEAF